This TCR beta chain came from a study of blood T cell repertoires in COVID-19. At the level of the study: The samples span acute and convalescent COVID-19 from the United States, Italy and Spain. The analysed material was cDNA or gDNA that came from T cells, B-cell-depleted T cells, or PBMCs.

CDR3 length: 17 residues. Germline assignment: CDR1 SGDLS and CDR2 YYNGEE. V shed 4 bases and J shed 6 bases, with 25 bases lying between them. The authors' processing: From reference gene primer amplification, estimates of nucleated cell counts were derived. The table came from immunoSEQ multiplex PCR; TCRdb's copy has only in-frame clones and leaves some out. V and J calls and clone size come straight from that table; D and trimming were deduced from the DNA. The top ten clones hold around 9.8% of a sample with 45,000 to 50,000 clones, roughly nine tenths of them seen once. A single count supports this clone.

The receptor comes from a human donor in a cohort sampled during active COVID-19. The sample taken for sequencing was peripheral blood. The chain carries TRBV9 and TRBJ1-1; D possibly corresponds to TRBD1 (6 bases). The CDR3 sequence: CASSPRGGASSFPEAFF. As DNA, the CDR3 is TGTGCCAGCAGCCCTCGGGGGGGGGCGTCCTCATTCCCTGAAGCTTTCTTT.